The 27 T cell receptor beta chains reported below all come from one sample, sequenced in a study of OX40 agonist ivuxolimab in advanced cancers. TCRdb's copy holds only in-frame clones and misses some; the assay was immunoSEQ multiplex PCR. This sample has approximately 15,000 clones, with 92% found just once. The sample in question was CD4+ or CD8+ T cells sorted from blood, obtained in a trial of the OX40 agonist ivuxolimab. The receptors were gathered from an adult with an advanced solid tumor such as melanoma, head and neck, liver or kidney cancer.

The J gene is TRBJ2-7, the V gene TRBV27; D is tentatively TRBD1 or TRBD2 (5 bases each). CDR3 length: 15 amino acids. Germline V CDR1 and CDR2: MNHEY, SMNVEV (reference sequence). Trimming took 1 base from V and 0 from J, leaving 10 bases between them. CDR3 loop: CASSLYEGISYEQYF. The CDR3 bases are TGTGCCAGCAGTTTATATGAGGGGATCTCCTACGAGCAGTACTTC.

The rearrangement links TRBV10-3 to TRBJ1-1; TRBD1 aligns across 7 bases. Germline V lookup: CDR1 ENHRY, CDR2 SYGVKD. V gave up 0 bases and J gave up 11 bases; unmatched junction bases: 3. This CDR3 spans 12 amino acids. The CDR3 loop reads CAISESTGEAFF. The CDR3 DNA reads TGTGCCATCAGTGAGTCTACAGGGGAGGCTTTCTTT.

This chain links TRBV19 with TRBJ1-4; D gene ambiguous. V lost 4 bases and J 13 bases, leaving 13 bases between the germline ends. The CDR3 runs 12 residues. CDR1 LNHDA and CDR2 SQIVND come from the germline V gene (reference sequence). The CDR3 reads CASSTQTKRLFF. Written as DNA, the CDR3 is TGTGCCAGTAGTACCCAAACCAAAAGACTGTTTTTT.

The V gene is TRBV12-5, the J gene TRBJ2-7; TRBD2 agrees at 9 bases. Trimming cost V 0 bases and J 3 bases; bases outside gene matches: 15. This CDR3 has 19 residues. Germline CDR1 is LGHNT and CDR2 is FRNRAP. This chain's CDR3 is CASGLVPSGGSSPCYEQYF. CDR3 coding DNA: TGTGCTAGTGGTTTGGTACCCAGCGGGGGGTCCTCGCCCTGCTACGAGCAGTACTTC.

This chain links TRBV27 with TRBJ2-3, with a weak D call TRBD1 (5 bases). The CDR3 is made up of 16 amino acids. V was shortened by 0 bases and J by 7 bases, with 17 bases between the two germline ends. Germline V gene sequence: CDR1 MNHEY, CDR2 SMNVEV (reference sequence). Here the CDR3 DNA reads TGTGCCAGCAGTTTATCCATCTGGACATCCTCTTATACGCAGTATTTT. It specifies CASSLSIWTSSYTQYF.

V is TRBV11-1 and J is TRBJ2-7; D ambiguous. CDR3 length equals 15 residues. CDR1 and CDR2 (germline): SGHAT, FQDESV (reference sequence). The V and J ends lost 1 base and 7 bases respectively, with 17 bases between them. The DNA of the CDR3 is TGTGCCAGCAGCTTAGACTCCTCCTACCTCTGGGAGCAGTACTTC. This encodes CASSLDSSYLWEQYF.

Remarks on this clone: Additional DNA sequences in this sample encode the identical CDR3. The genes are TRBV7-9 and TRBJ2-1, with D possibly being TRBD2 (6 bases). The V end lost 6 bases, the J end lost 4 bases, and 13 bases lay between the germline ends. The CDR3 extends over 14 amino acids. CDR1 and CDR2 from the germline V gene are SEHNR and FQNEAQ (reference sequence). CDR3 sequence: CASSPGTSYNEQFF. CDR3 coding DNA: TGTGCCAGCAGTCCCGGGACTTCTTACAATGAGCAGTTCTTC.

This chain links TRBV9 with TRBJ2-3; 14 bases match TRBD2. Unmatched junction bases numbered 4, after V lost 0 bases and J lost 4 bases. The CDR3 extends over 17 amino acids. Germline V CDR1 and CDR2: SGDLS, YYNGEE. In DNA, the CDR3 is TGTGCCAGCAGCGTAGGGGGACTAGCGGGAGCGGCAGATACGCAGTATTTT. Protein: CASSVGGLAGAADTQYF.

The chain employs TRBV7-2 and TRBJ1-1; 7 nucleotides agree with TRBD1. V lost 5 bases and J lost 6; bases outside the gene matches: 3. Germline V lookup: CDR1 SGHTA, CDR2 FQGNSA. The CDR3 has 12 amino acids. The DNA of the CDR3 is TGTGCCAGCAGCCCTCAGGGGGCTGAAGCTTTCTTT. Translated: CASSPQGAEAFF. The variable domain in full, with the rest retrieved from reference TRBV7-2 and TRBJ1-1, is GAGVSQSPSNKVTEKGKDVELRCDPISGHTALYWYRQSLGQGLEFLIYFQGNSAPDKSGLPSDRFSAERTGGSVSTLTIQRTQQEDSAVYLCASSPQGAEAFFGQGTRLTVV.

V is TRBV28 and J is TRBJ1-6; TRBD1 matches 7 bases. Germline lookup yields CDR1 MDHEN and CDR2 SYDVKM. This CDR3 is 15 amino acids long. The J segment lost 8 bases and the V segment lost 3 bases, leaving 7 bases of the junction unmatched. This chain's CDR3 is CASSFRVGGYSPLHF. DNA for the CDR3: TGTGCCAGCAGTTTTCGGGTAGGGGGCTATTCACCCCTCCACTTT.

This sequence joins TRBV5-1 and TRBJ2-7; TRBD1 is a possible D gene (6 bases). Germline loops: CDR1 SGHRS, CDR2 YFSETQ. Trimming took off 5 bases at V and 6 bases at J, with 18 bases between the two ends. The CDR3 totals 14 residues. DNA of the CDR3: TGCGCCAGCAGTTTCTACACACAGGGTGTCGAGCAGTACTTC. Translation gives CASSFYTQGVEQYF.

The chain carries TRBV7-9 and TRBJ1-1; 8 nucleotides agree with TRBD1. CDR3 length: 12 amino acids. Germline loops: CDR1 SEHNR, CDR2 FQNEAQ (reference sequence). The junction had 8 bases not matched to a gene; V was cut back by 5 bases and J by 12 bases. CDR3 amino acids: CASSGTGESPFF. The CDR3 nucleotides are TGTGCCAGCAGCGGGACAGGAGAGAGCCCTTTCTTT. The full variable domain, rest sourced from reference TRBV7-9 and TRBJ1-1, is DTGVSQNPRHKITKRGQNVTFRCDPISEHNRLYWYRQTLGQGPEFLTYFQNEAQLEKSRLLSDRFSAERPKGSFSTLEIQRTEQGDSAMYLCASSGTGESPFFGQGTRLTVV.

The chain employs TRBV6-1 and TRBJ2-3; no definite D call. Trimming pared 6 bases from V and 0 bases from J, leaving 1 base between. Germline V gene data show CDR1 as MNHNS and CDR2 as SASEGT. The CDR3 loop spans 11 amino acids. The CDR3 DNA sequence: TGTGCCAGCAGGAGCACAGATACGCAGTATTTT. It encodes CASRSTDTQYF.

The rearrangement uses TRBV6-5 and TRBJ2-3; no firm D call. The ends were cut back, 4 bases at V and 2 bases at J, with 13 bases in the middle. The CDR3 loop spans 15 amino acids. The germline gives CDR1 MNHEY, CDR2 SVGAGI. This CDR3 is CASSSVVSHTDTQYF. The CDR3 region has the DNA TGTGCCAGCAGTTCTGTTGTCTCCCACACAGATACGCAGTATTTT.

This clone was seen just once. The chain is built from TRBV7-8 and TRBJ1-2, with D possibly matching TRBD1 (5 bases). The CDR3 covers 16 residues. The V gene's germline CDR1 is SGHVS and CDR2 FQNEAQ. Trimming left V 5 bases short and J 5 bases short, with 21 bases between. The CDR3 spells CASSPHLGEVVYGYTF. CDR3 in DNA: TGTGCCAGCAGCCCTCATTTAGGGGAGGTGGTATATGGCTACACCTTC.

V and J are TRBV27 and TRBJ2-1, with a tentative D call TRBD2 (5 bases). The CDR3 spans 13 residues. Trimming shortened V by 3 bases and J by 4 bases, and 7 bases separated the two germline ends. Germline lookup yields CDR1 MNHEY and CDR2 SMNVEV (reference sequence). For the CDR3, the DNA is TGTGCCAGCAGTTTTGGACTGTACAATGAGCAGTTCTTC. Its translation: CASSFGLYNEQFF.

The J gene is TRBJ2-3, the V gene TRBV11-3; 8 bases line up with TRBD2. Trimming cost V 4 bases and J 6 bases; bases outside gene matches: 3. This CDR3 comprises 13 residues. Germline loops: CDR1 SGHNT, CDR2 YENEEA. The CDR3 region has the DNA TGTGCCAGCAGCTCTTCGGGGGGGGATACGCAGTATTTT. It specifies CASSSSGGDTQYF.

V is TRBV11-1 and J is TRBJ1-4, with D possibly TRBD1 on 5 matching bases. Germline loops: CDR1 SGHAT, CDR2 FQDESV (reference sequence). This CDR3 is built from 15 residues. Trimming shortened V by 6 bases and J by 0 bases, and 11 bases separated the two germline ends. The CDR3 bases are TGTGCCAGCAGTCGGACACCTTCAACTAATGAAAAACTGTTTTTT. It codes for CASSRTPSTNEKLFF.

V is TRBV11-3 and J is TRBJ2-7; possibly TRBD1 for D (7 bases). The CDR3 is 15 amino acids. The V and J ends lost 5 bases and 0 bases respectively, with 14 bases between them. CDR1 is SGHNT and CDR2 is YENEEA in the germline V gene. The CDR3 here is CASSTPRDSSYEQYF. The DNA for the CDR3 is TGTGCCAGCAGCACCCCGCGGGACAGCTCCTACGAGCAGTACTTC. Full variable domain (outside the CDR3, taken from reference TRBV11-3 and TRBJ2-7): EAGVVQSPRYKIIEKKQPVAFWCNPISGHNTLYWYLQNLGQGPELLIRYENEEAVDDSQLPKDRFSAERLKGVDSTLKIQPAELGDSAVYLCASSTPRDSSYEQYFGPGTRLTVT.

The J gene is TRBJ2-5, the V gene TRBV27; 12 nucleotides align to TRBD2. After removal of 6 bases from V and 5 bases from J, the junction contained 10 bases not matched to a gene. In germline, CDR1 is MNHEY, CDR2 SMNVEV (reference sequence). The CDR3 runs 16 residues. The CDR3 DNA sequence: TGTGCCAGCAGAGGACTAGCGGGACGGGCCCAGGAGACCCAGTACTTC. This translates into CASRGLAGRAQETQYF.

This clone is a singleton in its sample. The J gene is TRBJ1-1, the V gene TRBV4-1; D is uncertain. Per germline, CDR1 MGHRA and CDR2 YSYEKL. This CDR3 is built from 14 residues. Trimming stripped 2 bases from V and 8 bases from J, with 15 bases between. CDR3 sequence (DNA): TGCGCCAGCAGCCAACTATTCAGCGTACGAGAAGCTTTCTTT. It translates to CASSQLFSVREAFF.

This clone was counted once. The chain uses TRBV5-1 and TRBJ2-2; TRBD1 might be the D (7 bases). The CDR3 is 16 amino acids. Looked up from germline, CDR1 is SGHRS and CDR2 is YFSETQ. Trimming stripped 0 bases from V and 6 bases from J, with 15 bases between. The CDR3 loop is CASSLVGSGGSGELFF. The CDR3 nucleotides read TGCGCCAGCAGCTTGGTTGGCTCAGGGGGGTCCGGGGAGCTGTTTTTT.

This chain joins TRBV15 and TRBJ2-7; D assignment may be TRBD1 or TRBD2 (5 bases each). V was shortened by 0 bases and J by 5 bases, with 11 bases between the two germline ends. The CDR3 has 14 residues. CDR1 and CDR2 from the germline V gene are LNHNV and YYDKDF (reference sequence). The CDR3 region is CATSRDSDSHEQYF. The CDR3 nucleotides are TGTGCCACCAGCAGAGATAGCGACAGTCACGAGCAGTACTTC.

J is TRBJ2-5 and V is TRBV4-1, with a tentative D call TRBD2 (5 bases). The J call may be mistaken, given a closer DNA end match to TRBJ2-7. This CDR3 is 14 amino acids long. Germline CDR1 MGHRA, CDR2 YSYEKL. Written as DNA, the CDR3 is TGCGCCAGCAGCCAAGGTCGGGGAAGTTACGAGCAGTACTTC. Amino acids: CASSQGRGSYEQYF.

The rearrangement joins TRBV28 to TRBJ2-7, with a possible D match to TRBD1 (5 bases). With 3 bases removed from V and 5 bases from J, the gap between germline ends came to 14 bases. The CDR3 is 14 residues long. Germline CDR1 and CDR2: MDHEN and SYDVKM. CDR3 sequence: CASSFDDRGNEQYF. In DNA form, the CDR3 reads TGTGCCAGCAGTTTCGACGACAGAGGCAACGAGCAGTACTTC.

This clone has just a few counts. This chain links TRBV4-1 with TRBJ1-1; TRBD1 agrees at 9 bases. CDR3 length: 15 amino acids. Germline CDR1 and CDR2: MGHRA and YSYEKL. J was trimmed by 1 base and V by 3 bases; bases with no gene match: 3. As DNA, the CDR3 is TGCGCCAGCAGCCAGAGGGGACAGGGGAACACTGAAGCTTTCTTT. This codes for CASSQRGQGNTEAFF.

The J gene is TRBJ1-6, the V gene TRBV27; no clear D. Germline assignment: CDR1 MNHEY and CDR2 SMNVEV (reference sequence). Trimming cost V 0 bases and J 0 bases, with 3 bases left between them. This CDR3 is 15 amino acids long. The CDR3 DNA reads as TGTGCCAGCAGTTTATCGGCCTCCTATAATTCACCCCTCCACTTT. It translates to CASSLSASYNSPLHF.